This T cell receptor beta chain was observed in a study of CD8 T cells in Susac syndrome. TCR beta sequencing covered blood CD8+ and CD4+ T cells. Healthy donors constituted the control group, matched for age and sex. FACS enriched CD8+ TEMRA cells, while bulk CD8+ and CD4+ were negatively isolated. V was cut by 8 bases and J by 0 bases, with 10 bases left in between. Germline V gives CDR1 MNHEY, CDR2 SMNVEV (reference sequence). The CDR3 loop spans 13 amino acids. Random hexamers served to reverse transcribe about 0.5 to 1 ug RNA. Amplification of TCR beta CDR3 was carried out by immunoSEQ multiplex PCR, which covered 54 Vbeta and 13 Jbeta segments. TCRdb passed the immunoSEQ multiplex PCR reads through MiXCR, listing each CDR3 protein once. The table has roughly 180,000 distinct CDR3 sequences, about 95% seen once; the top ten hold approximately 0.1%.

The receptor comes from a human donor in good health. Material for sequencing was CD4+ T cells from PBMCs. The V call is TRBV27, the J call TRBJ1-1; D gene unclear. The DNA for the CDR3 is TGTGCCAGCCAACCAAACATGAACACTGAAGCTTTCTTT. Its protein product is CASQPNMNTEAFF.